This T cell receptor gamma chain derives from a study of gamma delta lymphoproliferative disorders and STAT genes. About the study: The EuroClonality-NGS protocol was used to prepare delta libraries.

TCRdb reran clone calling via CATT on the multiplex PCR reads. The repertoire holds approximately 1,900 gamma-chain clones, roughly 7% seen once, with approximately 69% in the top ten. Sequencing used genomic DNA taken from PBMCs of patients and controls. In its sample, this clone ranks as medium-sized. The sample has other DNA sequences that encode this CDR3 too. Germline V gene sequence: CDR1 VTNTFY, CDR2 YDVSTARD (reference sequence). CDR3 length: 12 amino acids. V shed 0 bases, J shed 5 bases, and the junction held 1 base outside the gene matches. The clonotype comes from a human donor with gamma-delta T-cell large granular lymphocyte leukemia. The rearrangement joins TRGV3 to TRGJ1 or TRGJ2. TCRdb leaves out the J gene; it was filled in here by matching the DNA to germline. Sequencing was carried out using blood. The CDR3 DNA reads TGTGCCACCTGGGACAGGCATTATAAGAAACTCTTT. Its protein product is CATWDRHYKKLF.